The sequence of this T cell receptor beta chain was determined in a study of cytomegalovirus exposure and HLA in healthy donors. Broader study findings: The study carried out a later analysis of TCR beta sequences. It associated under 20,000 of them with specific HLA alleles at a false discovery rate of 0.05. Fewer N-insertions than the roughly 700-donor mean were reportedly shown by an Asian-associated ancestry cluster in a later analysis.

The germline V and J ends were trimmed by 3 bases and 2 bases, with 10 bases remaining between them. CDR3 length equals 15 residues. CDR1 and CDR2 from the germline V gene are SNHLY and FYNNEI. Though nominally healthy at sampling, donors likely had unrecorded immune exposures. Details on this clone: The target antigen is unknown.

PCR primers comprised 60 Vbeta and 13 Jbeta primers. Clones were read by immunoSEQ multiplex PCR, and TCRdb kept only the in-frame ones, dropping some. Of some 130,000 clones detected, approximately 82% appear once; the ten largest clones hold roughly 1.4%. The TCR was taken from a man aged 35 to 55 in good health and CMV-seronegative. V and J are TRBV2 and TRBJ2-2; no definite D call. The sequenced sample was PBMCs. The CDR3 nucleotides are TGTGCCAGCAGTGATAAATCCCCCAACACCGGGGAGCTGTTTTTT. This sequence encodes CASSDKSPNTGELFF. Drawing the rest from reference TRBV2 and TRBJ2-2, the complete variable domain is EPEVTQTPSHQVTQMGQEVILRCVPISNHLYFYWYRQILGQKVEFLVSFYNNEISEKSEIFDDQFSVERPDGSNFTLKIRSTKLEDSAMYFCASSDKSPNTGELFFGEGSRLTVL.